The rows below give T cell receptor beta chains drawn from one sample of a study of blood T cell repertoires in COVID-19. The repertoire was sequenced with immunoSEQ multiplex PCR; TCRdb's copy has only in-frame clones and lacks some. Of roughly 49,000 clones listed, 87% are singletons. The sequenced sample consisted of peripheral blood. All receptors come from a man aged 50 to 60 with active COVID-19. Both conserved end residues are part of each CDR3. Fields, in order: V gene, clone size, D gene, J gene, CDR3 protein, CDR3 DNA. A D gene is named only where the DNA matches it firmly. Size is omitted from some rows. Given values are once, few, many or a class for expanded clones.

TRBV30	-	-	TRBJ2-6	CAWSSGQSGANVLTF	TGTGCCTGGAGTTCTGGACAGTCTGGGGCCAACGTCCTGACTTTC
TRBV6-2/TRBV6-3	-	-	TRBJ1-5	CASSYSGALGPQHF	TGTGCCAGCAGTTACTCGGGCGCGTTAGGGCCCCAGCATTTT
TRBV12-3/TRBV12-4	-	-	TRBJ2-5	CASSLGVGSQYF	TGTGCCAGCAGTTTAGGAGTAGGGAGCCAGTACTTC
TRBV5-4	-	-	TRBJ1-4	CASSLGWGRGDPNEKLFF	TGTGCCAGCAGCTTGGGATGGGGTAGGGGCGATCCTAATGAAAAACTGTTTTTT
TRBV7-6	-	TRBD1	TRBJ2-1	CASSLDVWPGTGYNEQFF	TGTGCCAGCAGCTTAGACGTTTGGCCCGGGACAGGGTACAATGAGCAGTTCTTC
TRBV5-1	-	TRBD1	TRBJ1-2	CASSPGGGYGYTF	TGCGCCAGCAGCCCAGGGGGCGGGTATGGCTACACCTTC
TRBV15	-	TRBD2	TRBJ2-7	CATSRDRTSSYEQYF	TGTGCCACCAGCAGAGATAGGACTAGCAGCTACGAGCAGTACTTC
TRBV19	-	-	TRBJ2-7	CASGSQSYEQYF	TGTGCCAGTGGCTCACAATCCTACGAGCAGTACTTC
TRBV3-1/TRBV3-2	-	TRBD1	TRBJ1-5	CASSHDTGVPWPQHF	TGTGCCAGCAGCCACGATACAGGGGTGCCTTGGCCCCAGCATTTT
TRBV5-1	-	-	TRBJ2-2	CASSRTENTGELFF	TGCGCCAGCAGCCGGACAGAGAACACCGGGGAGCTGTTTTTT
TRBV7-2	-	-	TRBJ1-1	CASSLGHSTEAFF	TGTGCCAGCAGCCTGGGACACTCCACTGAAGCTTTCTTT
TRBV10-3	-	-	TRBJ2-3	CAIEEGASDTQYF	TGTGCCATCGAAGAGGGAGCTTCAGATACGCAGTATTTT
TRBV11-3	once	-	TRBJ1-1	CASSLRGQNTEAFF	TGTGCCAGCAGCTTAAGGGGCCAGAACACTGAAGCTTTCTTT
TRBV7-9	-	-	TRBJ2-6	CASSLGVLGASGANVLTF	TGTGCCAGCAGCTTAGGGGTACTGGGCGCCTCTGGGGCCAACGTCCTGACTTTC
TRBV19	few	-	TRBJ2-7	CASSIAPGAPYEQYF	TGTGCCAGTAGTATAGCGCCAGGGGCACCCTACGAGCAGTACTTC
TRBV5-1	-	TRBD2	TRBJ2-1	CASSSGLAGDGSEQFF	TGCGCCAGCAGCTCGGGACTAGCGGGGGATGGGAGTGAGCAGTTCTTC
TRBV5-6	-	TRBD2	TRBJ2-1	CASSSPRGPRGNEQFF	TGTGCCAGCAGCTCACCTAGAGGGCCGCGGGGGAATGAGCAGTTCTTC
TRBV6-2/TRBV6-3	-	TRBD2	TRBJ2-2	CASSSGGGPGTGELFF	TGTGCCAGCAGTTCGGGAGGGGGGCCGGGTACCGGGGAGCTGTTTTTT
TRBV5-1	-	TRBD1	TRBJ1-4	CASSLGTGANEKLFF	TGCGCCAGCAGCTTGGGTACAGGGGCTAATGAAAAACTGTTTTTT
TRBV12-5	-	TRBD2	TRBJ2-3	CASGRRGGSTDTQYF	TGTGCTAGTGGCCGACGGGGGGGCAGCACAGATACGCAGTATTTT
TRBV10-3	-	TRBD1	TRBJ1-3	CAISESGQGDTIYF	TGTGCCATCAGTGAGTCTGGACAGGGAGACACCATATATTTT
TRBV6-2/TRBV6-3	-	-	TRBJ2-7	CASSYPPFRHTYEQYF	TGTGCCAGCAGTTATCCACCGTTTCGACATACCTACGAGCAGTACTTC
TRBV10-1	-	-	TRBJ2-3	CARVARRCSTDTQYF	TGCGCCAGAGTCGCCCGGAGGTGCAGCACAGATACGCAGTATTTT
TRBV6-2/TRBV6-3	-	-	TRBJ1-2	CASSSPQGLGYTF	TGTGCCAGCAGTTCACCACAGGGCCTTGGCTACACCTTC
TRBV11-2	-	TRBD1	TRBJ1-2	CASSSTTGNYGYTF	TGTGCCAGCAGCTCAACGACAGGGAACTATGGCTACACCTTC
TRBV7-8	-	-	TRBJ2-1	CASSPPGGNEQFF	TGTGCCAGCAGCCCCCCTGGAGGTAATGAGCAGTTCTTC
TRBV13	-	TRBD2	TRBJ2-1	CASSFSLAGGRYNEQFF	TGTGCCAGCAGCTTTTCGCTAGCGGGAGGGAGGTACAATGAGCAGTTCTTC
TRBV27	-	-	TRBJ1-2	CASSLSVGRPGAF	TGTGCCAGCAGTTTATCCGTTGGTCGCCCCGGGGCCTTC
TRBV3-1/TRBV3-2	-	-	TRBJ2-7	CASSQGQGGEQYF	TGTGCCAGCAGCCAAGGCCAGGGTGGCGAGCAGTACTTC
TRBV10-2	-	TRBD2	TRBJ2-7	CASSEAGGSYEQYF	TGCGCCAGCAGTGAGGCGGGAGGGAGCTACGAGCAGTACTTC
TRBV19	-	TRBD1	TRBJ1-2	CASSIGTGIVYGGYTF	TGTGCCAGTAGTATTGGGACAGGGATCGTCTATGGTGGCTACACCTTC